The present TCR beta chain was sequenced within a study of cytomegalovirus exposure and HLA in healthy donors. Germline lookup yields CDR1 SNHLY and CDR2 FYNNEI. V lost 6 bases to trimming and J lost 2 bases; unmatched junction nucleotides: 8. This CDR3 region has 15 residues. The PCR contained 60 Vbeta and 13 Jbeta primers. Data came from immunoSEQ multiplex PCR; TCRdb stores just in-frame clones and leaves some out. Among about 98,000 clones listed, under 80% were seen once. This sequence joins TRBV2 and TRBJ1-2, with 8 bases identical to TRBD1. The sequencing input was PBMCs. The TCR comes from a male donor in good health and CMV-seronegative. The chain's CDR3 is CASRMDRETNYGYTF. In DNA form, the CDR3 reads TGTGCCAGCAGGATGGACAGGGAGACCAACTATGGCTACACCTTC.